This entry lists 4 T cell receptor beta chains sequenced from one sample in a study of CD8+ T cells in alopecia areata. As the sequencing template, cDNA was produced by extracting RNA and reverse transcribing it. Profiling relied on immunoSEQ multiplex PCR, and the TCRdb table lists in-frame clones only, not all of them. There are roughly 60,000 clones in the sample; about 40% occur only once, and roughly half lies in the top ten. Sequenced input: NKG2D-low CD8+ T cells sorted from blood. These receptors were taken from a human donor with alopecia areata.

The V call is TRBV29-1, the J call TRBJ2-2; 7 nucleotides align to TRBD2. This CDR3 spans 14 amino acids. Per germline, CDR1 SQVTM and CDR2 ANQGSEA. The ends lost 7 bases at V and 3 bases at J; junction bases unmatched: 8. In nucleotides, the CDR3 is TGCAGCGGATGGTCGGGAGGCTACACCGGGGAGCTGTTTTTT. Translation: CSGWSGGYTGELFF.

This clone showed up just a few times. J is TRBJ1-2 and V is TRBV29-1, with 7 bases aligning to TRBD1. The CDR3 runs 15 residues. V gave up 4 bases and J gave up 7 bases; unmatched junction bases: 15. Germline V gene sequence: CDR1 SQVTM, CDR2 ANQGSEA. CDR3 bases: TGCAGCGTTGTCTCGTCGGCAGGGGGTGAATTTGGCTACACCTTC. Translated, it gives CSVVSSAGGEFGYTF.

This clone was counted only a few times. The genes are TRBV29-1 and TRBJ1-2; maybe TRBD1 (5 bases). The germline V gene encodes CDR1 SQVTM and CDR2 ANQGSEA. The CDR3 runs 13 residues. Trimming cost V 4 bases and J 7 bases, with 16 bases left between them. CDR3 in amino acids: CSVGGDFSSGYTF. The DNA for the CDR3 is TGCAGCGTTGGAGGGGATTTTTCCTCTGGCTACACCTTC. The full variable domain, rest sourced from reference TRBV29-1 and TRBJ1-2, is SAVISQKPSRDICQRGTSLTIQCQVDSQVTMMFWYRQQPGQSLTLIATANQGSEATYESGFVIDKFPISRPNLTFSTLTVSNMSPEDSSIYLCSVGGDFSSGYTFGSGTRLTVV.

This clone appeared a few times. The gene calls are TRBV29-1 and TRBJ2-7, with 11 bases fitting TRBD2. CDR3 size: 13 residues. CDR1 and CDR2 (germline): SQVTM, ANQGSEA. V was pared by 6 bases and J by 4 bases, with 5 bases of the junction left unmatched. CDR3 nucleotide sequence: TGCAGCGTGGCCGGGACTAGCGGATACGAGCAGTACTTC. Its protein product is CSVAGTSGYEQYF.